This T cell receptor beta chain was recovered during a study of vaccination and CD4 T cells after COVID-19. Per germline, CDR1 MNHNS and CDR2 SASEGT. The CDR3 is made up of 13 amino acids. With 7 bases removed from V and 3 bases from J, the gap between germline ends came to 12 bases. This clonotype was observed a few times. What it binds is unknown. The Oncomine TCR Beta short-read assay sequenced DNA from cultured CD4+ T cells. One entry per CDR3 protein, called by TCRdb with MiXCR from the PCR reads. The data show more than 4,000 distinct CDR3 sequences, 42% seen once. Treatment: approximately nine-day PBMC culture with coronavirus spike peptide pools or control peptides (ViraFEST assay). Investigators obtained the unexposed donor's CD4+ T cells before the COVID-19 pandemic (2011-2018).

The source of this sequence is a human donor in good health. The material sequenced was CD4+ T cells from blood, cultured in vitro. The chain employs TRBV6-1 and TRBJ1-1; tentatively, D is TRBD1 (5 bases). As DNA, the CDR3 is TGTGCCAGCACCTTCAGGGCGGACACTGAAGCTTTCTTT. This translates into CASTFRADTEAFF.